The entry below describes one TCR beta chain. Described treatment: approximately 18 received Ad26.COV2.S at low or high dose, single or two shots; several received placebo; per-sample allocation not given. Sampling took place 63 days after the first vaccine or placebo injection. This table comes from immunoSEQ multiplex PCR, and its TCRdb copy is limited to in-frame clones, with some not included. This table holds approximately 410,000 clones, around 92% found once. This sample is drawn from a study of Ad26.COV2.S vaccination and SARS-CoV-2 variants. Germline values: CDR1 KGHSH, CDR2 LQKENI. The ends were cut back, 2 bases at V and 6 bases at J, with 10 bases in the middle. There are 14 residues in the CDR3.

The genes are TRBV18 and TRBJ2-2, with D tentatively TRBD2 (6 bases). The sequencing used peripheral blood, collected in a trial of Ad26.COV2.S vaccine versus placebo. The sequence came from a person between 18 and 65 years old who received the Ad26.COV2.S COVID-19 vaccine or a placebo. This CDR3 is CASSPKTGAGELFF. As DNA, the CDR3 is TGTGCCAGCTCACCAAAAACGGGGGCCGGGGAGCTGTTTTTT.